These 17 T cell receptor beta chains were all obtained from the same sample, sequenced in a study of T cell responses to AZD1222 COVID-19 vaccine. The assay was immunoSEQ multiplex PCR, and TCRdb's table has in-frame clones only and misses some. The sample shows 120,000 or so clones, 80% to 95% of them seen only once. This specimen was peripheral blood, taken 28 days after the second dose of the MenACWY control vaccine. These receptors were collected from an adult who received the MenACWY meningococcal vaccine as a control.

This clone was recorded only once. V is TRBV6-2 or TRBV6-3 and J is TRBJ2-5; D ambiguous. There are 12 residues in the CDR3. CDR1 is MNHEY, CDR2 SVGEGT, per germline. V was trimmed by 2 bases and J by 2 bases, leaving 3 bases between them. The CDR3 region is CASSYKQETQYF. The CDR3 DNA reads TGTGCCAGCAGTTACAAGCAAGAGACCCAGTACTTC.

This clone has just one count. The rearrangement joins TRBV28 to TRBJ1-1; D not resolved. Germline V gene sequence: CDR1 MDHEN, CDR2 SYDVKM. This CDR3 has 15 amino acids. The germline V and J ends were trimmed by 8 bases and 2 bases, with 18 bases remaining between them. CDR3 nucleotides: TGTGCCAGCTTGGCGTCAGGAGTAATAAACACTGAAGCTTTCTTT. This gives the protein CASLASGVINTEAFF.

This clone was counted only a few times. The chain links TRBV11-2 to TRBJ1-2; the D is unclear. Trimming removed 5 bases at V and 9 bases at J, with 16 bases between. The CDR3 consists of 13 residues. Germline CDR1 SGHAT, CDR2 FQNNGV. The CDR3 nucleotides are TGTGCCAGCAGCCGAGCCAGTACGGGGAGCTACACCTTC. It is translated as CASSRASTGSYTF. Using reference TRBV11-2 and TRBJ1-2 for the parts outside the CDR3, the full variable domain is EAGVAQSPRYKIIEKRQSVAFWCNPISGHATLYWYQQILGQGPKLLIQFQNNGVVDDSQLPKDRFSAERLKGVDSTLKIQPAKLEDSAVYLCASSRASTGSYTFGSGTRLTVV.

The chain has TRBV4-3 and TRBJ2-3; 9 bases are shared with TRBD2. V was pared by 0 bases and J by 4 bases, with 5 bases of the junction left unmatched. The CDR3 is made up of 16 amino acids. CDR1 LGHNA and CDR2 YSLEER come from the germline V gene. The CDR3 protein is CASSQDSAGGSDTQYF. CDR3 sequence (DNA): TGCGCCAGCAGCCAAGATTCGGCGGGGGGGTCAGATACGCAGTATTTT.

The gene calls are TRBV10-3 and TRBJ1-1; maybe TRBD1 (5 bases). The V end lost 8 bases, the J end lost 4 bases, and 17 bases lay between the germline ends. The germline CDR1 and CDR2 sequences are ENHRY and SYGVKD. The CDR3 has 14 residues. The CDR3: CAISPLGGSTEAFF. The CDR3 nucleotides are TGTGCCATCTCCCCCCTTGGGGGGAGCACTGAAGCTTTCTTT.

The genes are TRBV20-1 and TRBJ2-2, with D possibly TRBD1 on 5 matching bases. V was shortened by 3 bases and J by 4 bases, with 12 bases between the two germline ends. Germline CDR1 DFQATT, CDR2 SNEGSKA (reference sequence). The CDR3 contains 14 residues. CDR3 bases: TGCAGTGCTAGTTCAGGGCTTGGCACCGGGGAGCTGTTTTTT. Encoded protein: CSASSGLGTGELFF.

This sequence joins TRBV6-5 and TRBJ1-3; TRBD1 aligns across 11 bases. Germline CDR1 and CDR2: MNHEY and SVGAGI. V was pared by 6 bases and J by 4 bases, with 2 bases of the junction left unmatched. This CDR3 region has 14 residues. The CDR3 loop reads CASSRTGGGNTIYF. In DNA, the CDR3 is TGTGCCAGCAGCCGGACAGGGGGCGGAAACACCATATATTTT.

The chain recombines TRBV20-1 with TRBJ2-3; D could derive from TRBD1 or TRBD2 (5 bases each). Germline V gives CDR1 DFQATT, CDR2 SNEGSKA (reference sequence). Trimming cost V 8 bases and J 4 bases, with 10 bases left between them. The CDR3 runs 11 residues. The CDR3 region is CSPRDADTQYF. The CDR3 DNA is TGCAGTCCCAGGGACGCAGATACGCAGTATTTT.

J is TRBJ1-2 and V is TRBV20-1; no clear D gene. Trimming took off 6 bases at V and 3 bases at J, with 5 bases between the two ends. CDR3 length equals 10 residues. The V gene's germline CDR1 is DFQATT and CDR2 SNEGSKA (reference sequence). The CDR3 loop reads CSAEDYGYTF. The CDR3 coding sequence is TGCAGTGCCGAAGACTATGGCTACACCTTC.

This chain uses TRBV6-5 with TRBJ2-5; D is possibly TRBD2 (5 bases). This CDR3 region has 13 residues. The germline V and J ends were trimmed by 5 bases and 5 bases, with 12 bases remaining between them. CDR1 is MNHEY, CDR2 SVGAGI, per germline. This chain's CDR3 is CASSPGYGETQYF. The CDR3 DNA reads TGTGCCAGCAGTCCGGGGTACGGGGAGACCCAGTACTTC.

A single count supports this clone. The V gene is TRBV6-5, the J gene TRBJ1-6; TRBD1 agrees at 8 bases. The V gene end was trimmed by 6 bases and the J gene end by 5 bases; junction bases not matched to a gene: 6. The CDR3 is made up of 15 amino acids. CDR1 and CDR2 from the germline V gene are MNHEY and SVGAGI. The CDR3 DNA reads as TGTGCCAGCAGCAGCGGACAGGGTCATAATTCACCCCTCCACTTT. It translates to CASSSGQGHNSPLHF.

The chain links TRBV5-1 to TRBJ2-2, with 10 bases aligning to TRBD2. The CDR3 runs to 16 residues. Per germline, CDR1 SGHRS and CDR2 YFSETQ. With 7 bases clipped from V and 3 bases from J, the junction kept 9 bases outside the gene matches. CDR3 loop: CASGVTSGADTGELFF. CDR3 in DNA: TGCGCCAGCGGGGTTACTAGCGGGGCAGACACCGGGGAGCTGTTTTTT.

The rearrangement joins TRBV24-1 to TRBJ2-3; D is unresolved. CDR3 size: 13 residues. The V end lost 3 bases, the J end lost 7 bases, and 10 bases lay between the germline ends. Germline V CDR1 and CDR2: KGHDR, SFDVKD. The CDR3 DNA is TGTGCCACCAGTGATAACCCCGGAAATACGCAGTATTTT. It is translated as CATSDNPGNTQYF.

This rearrangement joins TRBV2 to TRBJ2-4, with 7 nucleotides matching TRBD1. Germline V gene data show CDR1 as SNHLY and CDR2 as FYNNEI. The CDR3 extends over 17 amino acids. J gave up 0 bases and V 3 bases, and 8 bases lay outside the gene matches. Written as DNA, the CDR3 is TGTGCCAGCAGTGATCTGGACAGGTCGGTAGCCAAAAACATTCAGTACTTC. It specifies CASSDLDRSVAKNIQYF.

The chain couples TRBV5-1 to TRBJ1-4; D may be TRBD1 (5 bases). Germline V gives CDR1 SGHRS, CDR2 YFSETQ. Trimming left V 0 bases short and J 7 bases short, with 13 bases between. The CDR3 sequence is 15 residues long. CDR3 DNA: TGCGCCAGCAGCTTGGAGGGCAGGGCGGTTGAAAAACTGTTTTTT. Encoded protein: CASSLEGRAVEKLFF.

The chain couples TRBV5-8 to TRBJ2-3, with D perhaps TRBD1 (6 bases). This CDR3 region has 16 residues. Germline CDR1 reads SGHTS; CDR2 reads YDEGEE. The V gene lost 0 bases and the J gene lost 4 bases, with 15 bases spanning the gap. CDR3 region: CASSLGEKGDADTQYF. The CDR3 DNA is TGTGCCAGCAGCTTGGGGGAAAAGGGGGACGCAGATACGCAGTATTTT.

The chain links TRBV3-1 (or the pseudogene TRBV3-2) to TRBJ1-2; perhaps TRBD1 as D (6 bases). CDR3 length: 19 amino acids. Germline CDR1 and CDR2: LGHDT and YNNKEL (reference sequence). V lost 1 base and J 8 bases, leaving 29 bases between the germline ends. This CDR3 is CASSQGSTPVLQGGRGYTF. Written as DNA, the CDR3 is TGTGCCAGCAGCCAAGGTTCTACTCCCGTACTACAGGGCGGTAGGGGCTACACCTTC.